What follows are 20 T cell receptor beta chains derived from one specimen sequenced in a study of blood T cell repertoires in COVID-19. This table comes from immunoSEQ multiplex PCR, and its TCRdb copy is limited to in-frame clones, with some not included. The sample lists about 63,000 clones; around 80% were seen once. Sequencing was done on a sample of peripheral blood. These receptors were collected from a human donor in a cohort sampled during active COVID-19.

The chain couples TRBV5-1 to TRBJ2-2, with 8 bases matching TRBD1. Germline V gene sequence: CDR1 SGHRS, CDR2 YFSETQ. With 0 bases clipped from V and 4 bases from J, the junction kept 5 bases outside the gene matches. The CDR3 loop spans 16 amino acids. The CDR3 reads CASSLGGQGPTGELFF. The DNA for the CDR3 is TGCGCCAGCAGCTTGGGAGGACAGGGCCCCACCGGGGAGCTGTTTTTT.

This clone is a singleton in its sample. The rearrangement joins TRBV5-4 to TRBJ2-5; TRBD1 matches at 7 bases. Germline CDR1 SGHNT, CDR2 YYREEE (reference sequence). The CDR3 length is 14 residues. V was clipped by 4 bases and J by 5 bases; unmatched bases: 8. The CDR3 region has the DNA TGTGCCAGCAGCCGTGACAGGGTTTCCGAGACCCAGTACTTC. It encodes CASSRDRVSETQYF.

The V gene is TRBV6-5, the J gene TRBJ2-5; D remains unclear. V dropped 7 bases and J dropped 5 bases, with 17 bases sitting between them. Germline V gene sequence: CDR1 MNHEY, CDR2 SVGAGI. The CDR3 length is 14 residues. Here the CDR3 reads CASTRRRSQETQYF. In DNA, the CDR3 is TGTGCCAGCACCCGACGGAGAAGCCAGGAGACCCAGTACTTC.

This sequence joins TRBV25-1 and TRBJ2-7, with TRBD2 identical over 12 bases. There are 13 residues in the CDR3. The V gene end was trimmed by 6 bases and the J gene end by 4 bases; junction bases not matched to a gene: 1. Germline lookup yields CDR1 MGHDK and CDR2 SYGVNS. CDR3 loop: CASRGLAGYEQYF. CDR3 bases: TGTGCCAGCAGGGGACTAGCGGGTTACGAGCAGTACTTC.

The J gene is TRBJ2-3, the V gene TRBV7-3, with 7 bases matching TRBD2. The germline CDR1 and CDR2 sequences are SGHTA and FQGTGA. The CDR3 has 15 amino acids. V lost 2 bases and J lost 8; bases outside the gene matches: 10. The CDR3 bases are TGTGCCAGCAGCTTATCACCTAGTTCGGGGGGTACGCAGTATTTT. This encodes CASSLSPSSGGTQYF.

V is TRBV7-9 and J is TRBJ2-3; 9 nucleotides agree with TRBD2. V lost 6 bases and J lost 2; bases outside the gene matches: 3. This CDR3 is 14 amino acids long. The V gene's germline CDR1 is SEHNR and CDR2 FQNEAQ (reference sequence). CDR3 amino acids: CASSSSGATDTQYF. CDR3 in DNA: TGTGCCAGCAGTTCTAGCGGGGCCACAGATACGCAGTATTTT.

The J gene is TRBJ1-1, the V gene TRBV6-2 or TRBV6-3, with unresolved D. The CDR3 has 12 amino acids. Germline V gene lookup returns CDR1 MNHEY and CDR2 SVGEGT. V shed 5 bases and J shed 7 bases, with 11 bases lying between them. The DNA of the CDR3 is TGTGCCAGCAGTCTAGTCCTCGGTGAAGCTTTCTTT. It specifies CASSLVLGEAFF.

This clone was recorded many times. CDR3 DNA sequence: TGTGCCAGTTCAGGGGAAAACACTGAAGCTTTCTTT. Its translation: CASSGENTEAFF. The rearrangement uses TRBV12-3 or TRBV12-4 and TRBJ1-1; maybe TRBD1 (6 bases). CDR3 length: 12 residues. Trimming removed 9 bases from V and 2 bases from J, with 10 bases in between.

This clone was seen many times. This chain joins TRBV5-6 and TRBJ1-3; D gene unclear. Between the trimmed V and J ends, which lost 0 bases and 11 bases, there was a span of 12 bases. This CDR3 has 13 residues. CDR1 and CDR2 from the germline V gene are SGHDT and YYEEEE. This chain's CDR3 is CASSLGYGSPIYF. The CDR3 DNA is TGTGCCAGCAGCTTGGGGTACGGGAGCCCCATATATTTT.

The V and J genes are TRBV19 and TRBJ2-7, with TRBD2 identical over 7 bases. Germline V gene sequence: CDR1 LNHDA, CDR2 SQIVND (reference sequence). The CDR3 runs to 15 residues. Trimming at V came to 6 bases and at J to 3 bases, leaving 11 bases not matched to a gene. CDR3 nucleotides: TGTGCCAGTAGAGGCCTATCGGCGGGAGACTACGAGCAGTACTTC. Its translation: CASRGLSAGDYEQYF.

The J gene is TRBJ1-3, the V gene TRBV19, with D uncertain. This CDR3 spans 14 amino acids. CDR1 and CDR2 from the germline V gene are LNHDA and SQIVND (reference sequence). V dropped 5 bases and J dropped 2 bases, with 10 bases sitting between them. The CDR3 sequence: CASSPRTAGNTIYF. The CDR3 region has the DNA TGTGCCAGTAGTCCCAGGACTGCTGGAAACACCATATATTTT.

This clone appeared a single time. This rearrangement joins TRBV7-9 to TRBJ1-1; no definite D call. CDR3 length equals 13 residues. From germline, CDR1 is SEHNR and CDR2 FQNEAQ (reference sequence). V lost 5 bases to trimming and J lost 0 bases, with 7 bases between them. The CDR3 sequence is CASSKTMNTEAFF. DNA for the CDR3: TGTGCCAGCAGCAAGACAATGAACACTGAAGCTTTCTTT.

The V gene is TRBV28, the J gene TRBJ2-6; 7 bases fit TRBD1. Losses at the gene ends were 5 bases for V and 4 bases for J; bases not matched to a gene: 5. Germline CDR1 is MDHEN and CDR2 is SYDVKM. CDR3 length equals 15 residues. The CDR3 here is CASSPTGTGANVLTF. The CDR3 nucleotides read TGTGCCAGCAGTCCGACAGGGACCGGGGCCAACGTCCTGACTTTC.

The chain has TRBV6-2 or TRBV6-3 and TRBJ2-7, with TRBD2 as a possible D gene (5 bases). The CDR3 has 16 amino acids. V was trimmed by 2 bases and J by 5 bases, leaving 19 bases between them. CDR1 is MNHEY, CDR2 SVGEGT, per germline. CDR3 sequence reads: CASSYQMQQGRNEQYF. In DNA, the CDR3 is TGTGCCAGCAGTTACCAAATGCAGCAAGGGAGAAACGAGCAGTACTTC.

The genes are TRBV18 and TRBJ1-2; 9 bases agree with TRBD1. V was clipped by 3 bases and J by 5 bases; unmatched bases: 10. The CDR3 is 16 residues long. CDR1 and CDR2 (germline): KGHSH, LQKENI. CDR3 protein: CASSPLTGTGTYGYTF. CDR3 nucleotide sequence: TGTGCCAGCTCACCCCTGACCGGGACAGGGACATATGGCTACACCTTC.

This clone has a handful of counts. The genes are TRBV10-2 and TRBJ2-1; 12 nucleotides align to TRBD2. V gave up 7 bases and J gave up 2 bases; unmatched junction bases: 9. The germline V gene encodes CDR1 WSHSY and CDR2 SAAADI. This CDR3 spans 17 amino acids. The CDR3 protein is CASTSTSGRTTYNEQFF. The CDR3 DNA is TGCGCCAGCACGAGTACTAGCGGGAGGACCACCTACAATGAGCAGTTCTTC.

This clone showed up just once. The chain combines TRBV30 with TRBJ2-7; 8 positions match TRBD2. Trimming removed 7 bases from V and 5 bases from J; junction bases left unmatched: 16. The CDR3 is 15 residues long. Germline CDR1 is GTSNPN and CDR2 is SVGIG (reference sequence). The CDR3 nucleotides are TGTGCCTCGTGGGGGGGAGCGGGAGAAAAACACGAGCAGTACTTC. Protein sequence: CASWGGAGEKHEQYF. Complete variable domain (other parts from reference TRBV30 and TRBJ2-7): SQTIHQWPATLVQPVGSPLSLECTVEGTSNPNLYWYRQAAGRGLQLLFYSVGIGQISSEVPQNLSASRPQDRQFILSSKKLLLSDSGFYLCASWGGAGEKHEQYFGPGTRLTVT.

The CDR3 loop reads CASSQGTGVRQYF. DNA of the CDR3: TGTGCCAGCAGTCAAGGTACAGGGGTAAGGCAGTACTTC. V and J are TRBV12-3 or TRBV12-4 and TRBJ2-7; 7 nucleotides match TRBD1. The V gene end was trimmed by 5 bases and the J gene end by 9 bases; junction bases not matched to a gene: 10. CDR3 length: 13 amino acids.

This clone was recorded once. The genes are TRBV19 and TRBJ1-5; D is unclear. This CDR3 comprises 18 residues. Trimming removed 4 bases from V and 0 bases from J, with 19 bases in between. Germline assignment: CDR1 LNHDA and CDR2 SQIVND (reference sequence). The CDR3 sequence is CASSTPRRRDTSNQPQHF. The CDR3 bases are TGTGCCAGTAGTACCCCGCGCAGGCGGGATACTAGCAATCAGCCCCAGCATTTT.

This clone was seen only a few times. The chain has TRBV4-2 and TRBJ1-4; D ambiguous. CDR3 size: 18 residues. Per the germline V gene, CDR1 is LGHNA and CDR2 is YNFKEQ. V dropped 0 bases and J dropped 4 bases, with 18 bases sitting between them. The CDR3 sequence: CASSQDPARTRYNEKLFF. The CDR3 nucleotides read TGTGCCAGCAGCCAAGACCCGGCCAGAACTAGATATAATGAAAAACTGTTTTTT.